This T cell receptor (beta chain) stems from a study of blood T cell repertoires in COVID-19. Study-level information: Acute and convalescent COVID-19 samples came from the United States, Italy and Spain. The cDNA or gDNA used as material had been derived from T cells, B-cell-depleted T cells, or PBMCs.

The CDR3 length is 15 residues. V lost 3 bases, J lost 2 bases, and 5 bases stayed unmatched. Germline lookup yields CDR1 SGHVS and CDR2 FQNEAQ. Membership in each cohort depended on participant-reported clinical history. Data came from immunoSEQ multiplex PCR; TCRdb stores just in-frame clones and leaves some out. The sample records 20,000 or so clones, about 87% being singletons. This TCR was recovered from a woman in her twenties or thirties who had recovered from COVID-19. The chain employs TRBV7-8 and TRBJ2-5; 8 nucleotides agree with TRBD2. Sequenced input: PBMCs or T cells enriched from blood (not recorded which). The CDR3 protein is CASSLRRGVQETQYF. CDR3 DNA sequence: TGTGCCAGCAGCTTGAGGCGGGGGGTACAAGAGACCCAGTACTTC.